This T cell receptor beta chain stems from a study of human T cells and chemical hapten exposure. The CDR3 contains 16 residues. With V trimmed by 6 bases and J by 1 base, 10 bases remained unmatched. Unique molecular identifiers were affixed to discrete cDNA molecules within the library. Original processing methods: A typical sample had 93,000 or so TCRs, with roughly 23,224 to 690,600 overall. TCRdb reanalysed the reads using MiXCR and keeps one entry per CDR3 protein. TCRdb's processing, not the authors' own work, is the source of the V and J calls. The sample comprises fewer than 150,000 distinct CDR3 sequences, around 9% of which are singletons, and 1.3% to 1.5% rests with the top ten. This clonotype has at least ten counts. Unfractionated whole blood served as the source for total RNA extraction.

Sequencing was performed on whole blood. The V and J genes are TRBV12-3 or TRBV12-4 and TRBJ1-1; 8 bases agree with TRBD1. The TCR sequence derives from a human donor in good health. Some clones in this sample may be carry-over from other donors' samples. CDR3 bases: TGTGCCAGCAGACCCCGGACAGGGCGTGGGAACACTGAAGCTTTCTTT. Translation: CASRPRTGRGNTEAFF.